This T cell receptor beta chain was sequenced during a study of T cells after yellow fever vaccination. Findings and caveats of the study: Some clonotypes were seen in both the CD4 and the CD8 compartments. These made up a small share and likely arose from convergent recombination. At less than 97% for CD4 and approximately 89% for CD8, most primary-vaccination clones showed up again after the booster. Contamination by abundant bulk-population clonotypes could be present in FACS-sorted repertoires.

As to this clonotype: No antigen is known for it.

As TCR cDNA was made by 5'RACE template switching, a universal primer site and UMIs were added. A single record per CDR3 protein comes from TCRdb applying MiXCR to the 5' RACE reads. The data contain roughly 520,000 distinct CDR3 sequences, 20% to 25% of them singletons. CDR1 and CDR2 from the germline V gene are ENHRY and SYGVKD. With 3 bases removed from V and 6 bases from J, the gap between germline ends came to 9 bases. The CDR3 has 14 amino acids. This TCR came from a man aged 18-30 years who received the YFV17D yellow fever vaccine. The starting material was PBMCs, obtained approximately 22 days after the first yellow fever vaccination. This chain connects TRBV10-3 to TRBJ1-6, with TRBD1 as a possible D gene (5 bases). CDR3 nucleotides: TGTGCCATCAGTGAATCTGGGGGTAATTCACCCCTCCACTTT. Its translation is CAISESGGNSPLHF.